This passage covers 28 T cell receptor beta chains from one sample sequenced in a study of vaccination and CD4 T cells after COVID-19 (dated by TCRdb to between 2021 and 2024). The treatment or condition label here, explained by the study, means: 10-day PBMC culture with coronavirus spike peptide pools or control peptides (ViraFEST assay). Library method: PCR. Sequencing instrument: Illumina iSeq 100. DNA from cultured CD4+ T cells was subjected to TCR sequencing with the Oncomine TCR Beta short-read assay at the Johns Hopkins FTIC core. The public sequencing data were trimmed at Q25 with fastp and processed into clonotypes with MiXCR by TCRdb, which kept only in-frame beta chains. Rows are combined by CDR3 protein, so each entry shows the most common genes and DNA. For this sample the table gives some 10,000 distinct CDR3 sequences, of which about 32% were detected only once. The ten largest clones take up around 30% of the sample.

Their cognate antigens are unknown. Sequencing input: cultured CD4+ T cells from blood. Source of these receptors: a human donor with COVID-19.

In this sample, this clonotype is large. The chain employs TRBV24-1 and TRBJ2-5; 7 positions match TRBD1. Germline assignment: CDR1 KGHDR and CDR2 SFDVKD. J was trimmed by 3 bases and V by 7 bases; bases with no gene match: 4. The CDR3 totals 13 residues. CDR3 nucleotides: TGTGCCACCAGCGGACAGGTAGAAGAGACCCAGTACTTC. This gives the protein CATSGQVEETQYF.

The chain employs TRBV27 and TRBJ1-2; D call uncertain. This CDR3 has 13 residues. The V end was cut by 3 bases, the J end by 0 bases, with 5 bases between. CDR1 is MNHEY and CDR2 is SMNVEV in the germline V gene (reference sequence). DNA of the CDR3: TGTGCCAGCAGTTTCGGAACTAACTATGGCTACACCTTC. It encodes CASSFGTNYGYTF.

This clonotype was seen only a few times. This rearrangement joins TRBV20-1 to TRBJ2-2; 8 bases align to TRBD2. CDR1 DFQATT and CDR2 SNEGSKA come from the germline V gene (reference sequence). V was clipped by 5 bases and J by 5 bases; unmatched bases: 10. The CDR3 has 15 residues. In nucleotides, the CDR3 is TGCAGTGCTGTCCCCGGCGGGGGGTATACCGGGGAGCTGTTTTTT. The encoded protein is CSAVPGGGYTGELFF.

This clonotype was detected a few times. The V and J genes are TRBV28 and TRBJ1-1, with TRBD1 matching over 7 bases. Germline CDR1 and CDR2: MDHEN and SYDVKM. Unmatched junction bases numbered 9, after V lost 6 bases and J lost 5 bases. The length of the CDR3 is 14 residues. The CDR3, as DNA: TGTGCCAGCAGGACAGGGACGCGGGGGACTGAAGCTTTCTTT. This encodes CASRTGTRGTEAFF.

The chain joins TRBV5-1 to TRBJ1-1; no reliable D call. Per germline, CDR1 SGHRS and CDR2 YFSETQ. This CDR3 is 16 amino acids long. The ends were cut back, 0 bases at V and 0 bases at J, with 12 bases in the middle. The CDR3 sequence: CASSLAVRQVNTEAFF. The CDR3 DNA reads as TGCGCCAGCAGCTTGGCAGTTCGGCAGGTGAACACTGAAGCTTTCTTT. Drawing the rest from reference TRBV5-1 and TRBJ1-1, the complete variable domain is KAGVTQTPRYLIKTRGQQVTLSCSPISGHRSVSWYQQTPGQGLQFLFEYFSETQRNKGNFPGRFSGRQFSNSRSEMNVSTLELGDSALYLCASSLAVRQVNTEAFFGQGTRLTVV.

The chain links TRBV7-6 to TRBJ1-3; D gene uncertain. The germline V and J ends were trimmed by 1 base and 4 bases, with 5 bases remaining between them. CDR3 length equals 13 residues. Germline CDR1 and CDR2: SGHVS and FNYEAQ. The CDR3 is CASSLERGNTIYF. In DNA, the CDR3 is TGTGCCAGCAGCTTAGAACGGGGAAACACCATATATTTT.

This clonotype was detected a few times. The J gene is TRBJ1-5, the V gene TRBV28, with 7 bases that match TRBD1. The V gene's germline CDR1 is MDHEN and CDR2 SYDVKM. The CDR3 is made up of 14 amino acids. The V segment lost 4 bases and the J segment 2 bases; nucleotides outside the gene matches: 2. The CDR3 region has the DNA TGTGCCAGCAGTTATGGACAGGGCAATCAGCCCCAGCATTTT. It is translated as CASSYGQGNQPQHF.

This clonotype was found once. Relative to the germline gene, one junction end is altered; a read error may explain this. The chain links TRBV4-2 to TRBJ1-1; weak D call: TRBD1 (5 bases). The CDR3 consists of 15 residues. Germline CDR1 reads LGHNA; CDR2 reads YNFKEQ. The CDR3: CASSNPGSGPTEVFF. The CDR3 DNA reads as TGTGCCAGCAGCAATCCGGGGTCAGGGCCCACTGAAGTTTTCTTT.

The chain recombines TRBV20-1 with TRBJ2-1; TRBD2 matches at 8 bases. The V gene end was trimmed by 5 bases and the J gene end by 3 bases; junction bases not matched to a gene: 6. In germline, CDR1 is DFQATT, CDR2 SNEGSKA (reference sequence). The CDR3 is 14 residues long. Here the CDR3 DNA reads TGCAGTGCTCTAAGCGGGGGAAACTACAATGAGCAGTTCTTC. It specifies CSALSGGNYNEQFF.

This clonotype was observed a handful of times. This CDR3 is CSARGLDYGYTF. The CDR3 nucleotides are TGCAGTGCTAGAGGGTTAGACTATGGCTACACCTTC. The chain combines TRBV20-1 with TRBJ1-2, with D unresolved. CDR3 length: 12 residues. CDR1 is DFQATT and CDR2 is SNEGSKA in the germline V gene (reference sequence). Trimming removed 1 base at V and 3 bases at J, with 6 bases between.

The chain links TRBV28 to TRBJ2-7; D may match TRBD1 or TRBD2 (5 bases each). Trimming removed 6 bases from V and 1 base from J, with 19 bases in between. This CDR3 contains 16 residues. Germline V lookup: CDR1 MDHEN, CDR2 SYDVKM. CDR3: CASSPDEGRRSYEQYF. The CDR3 DNA reads TGTGCCAGCAGCCCCGATGAGGGGCGCCGGTCCTACGAGCAGTACTTC. The variable domain in full, with the rest retrieved from reference TRBV28 and TRBJ2-7, is DVKVTQSSRYLVKRTGEKVFLECVQDMDHENMFWYRQDPGLGLRLIYFSYDVKMKEKGDIPEGYSVSREKKERFSLILESASTNQTSMYLCASSPDEGRRSYEQYFGPGTRLTVT.

The V and J genes are TRBV6-2 or TRBV6-3 and TRBJ1-1; D unclear. Trimming took 4 bases from V and 1 from J, leaving 10 bases between them. This CDR3 comprises 14 residues. Germline V gene sequence: CDR1 MNHEY, CDR2 SVGEGT. The CDR3 loop is CASSLVGANTEAFF. The CDR3 DNA is TGTGCCAGCAGTTTGGTTGGAGCGAACACTGAAGCTTTCTTT.

The J gene is TRBJ1-3, the V gene TRBV4-1; TRBD1 might be the D (5 bases). CDR1 and CDR2 (germline): MGHRA, YSYEKL. Trimming took off 3 bases at V and 0 bases at J, with 12 bases between the two ends. CDR3 length: 16 amino acids. The CDR3 DNA reads TGCGCCAGCAGCCAGCTACCAGGGCCCTCTGGAAACACCATATATTTT. Its protein product is CASSQLPGPSGNTIYF.

The V gene is TRBV14, the J gene TRBJ1-1; the match to TRBD1 covers 7 bases. Germline CDR1 is SGHDN and CDR2 is FVKESK. This CDR3 comprises 16 residues. V shed 3 bases, J shed 0 bases, and the junction held 7 bases outside the gene matches. The CDR3 sequence: CASSHPGQLMNTEAFF. CDR3 coding DNA: TGTGCCAGCAGCCACCCGGGACAGCTTATGAACACTGAAGCTTTCTTT. Using reference TRBV14 and TRBJ1-1 for the parts outside the CDR3, the full variable domain is EAGVTQFPSHSVIEKGQTVTLRCDPISGHDNLYWYRRVMGKEIKFLLHFVKESKQDESGMPNNRFLAERTGGTYSTLKVQPAELEDSGVYFCASSHPGQLMNTEAFFGQGTRLTVV.

The J gene is TRBJ2-3, the V gene TRBV6-1; a possible D gene is TRBD2 (6 bases). This CDR3 region has 14 residues. V dropped 6 bases and J dropped 0 bases, with 10 bases sitting between them. Per germline, CDR1 MNHNS and CDR2 SASEGT. The CDR3 is CASRVAVSTDTQYF. CDR3 DNA sequence: TGTGCCAGCAGGGTAGCGGTTAGCACAGATACGCAGTATTTT.

This clonotype has only a few counts. This chain links TRBV11-1 with TRBJ2-7; D unclear. This CDR3 has 15 amino acids. Trimming took off 3 bases at V and 3 bases at J, with 15 bases between the two ends. The germline V gene has CDR1 SGHAT and CDR2 FQDESV (reference sequence). The CDR3 sequence: CASSFADQKIYEQYF. CDR3 in DNA: TGTGCCAGCAGCTTCGCGGACCAGAAGATCTACGAGCAGTACTTC.

This chain links TRBV5-4 with TRBJ2-3; D not certain. The germline CDR1 and CDR2 sequences are SGHNT and YYREEE (reference sequence). The CDR3 runs 12 residues. Trimming stripped 0 bases from V and 11 bases from J, with 10 bases between. CDR3 nucleotides: TGTGCCAGCAGCTTGGTGGGTTTAGAGCAGTATTTT. Its translation is CASSLVGLEQYF.

A word on this clonotype: The junction departs from germline at one end; a sequencing error may be responsible. This sequence joins TRBV7-2 and TRBJ1-4; 8 bases map to TRBD1. CDR1 is SGHTA and CDR2 is FQGNSA in the germline V gene. This CDR3 has 15 amino acids. This CDR3 is CASSLGTGAIEKLFF. The CDR3 nucleotides are TGTGCCAGCAGTTTAGGGACAGGCGCAATTGAAAAACTGTTTTTT.

This clonotype was found a few times. J is TRBJ1-6 and V is TRBV7-9, with D unresolved. V gave up 5 bases and J gave up 13 bases, with 12 bases separating them. This CDR3 is 12 amino acids long. Germline CDR1 and CDR2: SEHNR and FQNEAQ (reference sequence). DNA of the CDR3: TGTGCCAGCAGCAGATACACGGGTCCCCTCCACTTT. Amino acid sequence: CASSRYTGPLHF.

The chain links TRBV5-1 to TRBJ2-2; possible D gene TRBD2, 5 bases. Germline V gives CDR1 SGHRS, CDR2 YFSETQ. Trimming removed 0 bases from V and 1 base from J, with 10 bases in between. The CDR3 length is 16 residues. In nucleotides, the CDR3 is TGCGCCAGCAGCTTGGAGGTCGGGGTGAACACCGGGGAGCTGTTTTTT. Amino acids: CASSLEVGVNTGELFF.

This clonotype was picked up a small number of times. The V call is TRBV11-1, the J call TRBJ1-2; TRBD1 is a possible D gene (5 bases). With 5 bases removed from V and 3 bases from J, the gap between germline ends came to 16 bases. The CDR3 extends over 15 amino acids. Germline CDR1 SGHAT, CDR2 FQDESV (reference sequence). CDR3 DNA sequence: TGTGCCAGCAGCCAACGACAGAAAGGCGACTATGGCTACACCTTC. It encodes CASSQRQKGDYGYTF.

This clonotype is categorized as hyperexpanded. The gene calls are TRBV6-2 or TRBV6-3 and TRBJ1-1; D might be TRBD1 (5 bases). Germline CDR1 reads MNHEY; CDR2 reads SVGEGT. The V end lost 6 bases, the J end lost 0 bases, and 14 bases lay between the germline ends. The CDR3 runs to 15 residues. The CDR3 sequence: CASRPRQSMNTEAFF. The DNA for the CDR3 is TGTGCCAGCAGGCCACGACAGAGCATGAACACTGAAGCTTTCTTT.

This clonotype has a handful of counts. V gene TRBV7-2 combines with J gene TRBJ2-3, with D hard to call. The CDR3 is 15 residues long. The germline CDR1 and CDR2 sequences are SGHTA and FQGNSA. Trimming pared 5 bases from V and 6 bases from J, leaving 18 bases between. CDR3 DNA: TGTGCCAGCAGCATTAGACCCATGGGGTCCGATACGCAGTATTTT. This gives the protein CASSIRPMGSDTQYF.

The J gene is TRBJ1-6, the V gene TRBV6-1; TRBD1 is a possible D gene (5 bases). The germline V and J ends were trimmed by 8 bases and 7 bases, with 12 bases remaining between them. Germline-derived CDR1 and CDR2 are MNHNS and SASEGT. CDR3 length equals 13 residues. CDR3 in DNA: TGTGCCAGCTCGGGGCCCTGGAATTCACCCCTCCACTTT. Residues: CASSGPWNSPLHF.

The V call is TRBV7-2, the J call TRBJ2-7; 10 positions match TRBD2. Germline trimming cut 5 bases from V and 2 bases from J; bases unmatched to any gene: 6. CDR1 and CDR2 from the germline V gene are SGHTA and FQGNSA. CDR3 length equals 15 residues. This CDR3 reads CASSAGTSATYEQYF. Here the CDR3 DNA reads TGTGCCAGCAGCGCCGGGACTAGCGCCACCTACGAGCAGTACTTC.

This clonotype was seen a few times. This rearrangement joins TRBV20-1 to TRBJ1-1; TRBD1 is a possible D gene (5 bases). V dropped 0 bases and J dropped 0 bases, with 14 bases sitting between them. CDR1 and CDR2 (germline): DFQATT, SNEGSKA (reference sequence). The length of the CDR3 is 16 residues. Here the CDR3 reads CSARDRAGQLNTEAFF. In nucleotides, the CDR3 is TGCAGTGCTAGAGATCGGGCAGGGCAACTGAACACTGAAGCTTTCTTT.

The V call is TRBV15, the J call TRBJ1-3; D uncertain. Germline values: CDR1 LNHNV, CDR2 YYDKDF (reference sequence). V was pared by 1 base and J by 2 bases, with 6 bases between. The CDR3 has 14 amino acids. The CDR3 loop reads CATSRAGPGNTIYF. The DNA of the CDR3 is TGTGCCACCAGCAGAGCTGGGCCTGGAAACACCATATATTTT.

This clonotype was seen a handful of times. The chain links TRBV7-9 to TRBJ2-5; 8 bases fit TRBD2. The CDR3 extends over 13 amino acids. Trimming cost V 9 bases and J 3 bases; bases outside gene matches: 6. The germline V gene has CDR1 SEHNR and CDR2 FQNEAQ (reference sequence). The CDR3 coding sequence is TGTGCCAGTCGTACTAGCGGAGAAGAGACCCAGTACTTC. Protein sequence: CASRTSGEETQYF.